These 23 T cell receptor beta chains came from one sample sequenced in a study of cytomegalovirus exposure and HLA in healthy donors. This PCR relied on a set of 60 Vbeta primers and 13 Jbeta primers. Method: immunoSEQ multiplex PCR; TCRdb's copy keeps in-frame clones and lacks some. The repertoire consists of about 120,000 clones, with 75% occurring once and the leading ten covering about 2.7%. The sequenced material came from PBMCs. These TCRs come from a woman in her forties in good health and CMV-seropositive.

DNA for the CDR3: TGTGCCAGCAGCTCCGGACAGGGGGCGTCTCGTCAGGAGACCCAGTACTTC. As protein: CASSSGQGASRQETQYF. The V call is TRBV5-4, the J call TRBJ2-5; TRBD1 matches at 11 bases. The V segment lost 3 bases and the J segment 5 bases; nucleotides outside the gene matches: 12. The germline CDR1 and CDR2 sequences are SGHNT and YYREEE (reference sequence). The CDR3 runs 17 residues.

V usage is TRBV18 and J usage is TRBJ2-7; TRBD1 agrees at 8 bases. V lost 2 bases and J lost 5; bases outside the gene matches: 5. The CDR3 contains 14 residues. From germline, CDR1 is KGHSH and CDR2 LQKENI. DNA of the CDR3: TGTGCCAGCTCACCAATGGGACAGGAGAACGAGCAGTACTTC. Protein sequence: CASSPMGQENEQYF.

This clone was seen only a few times. One end of the junction does not line up with germline, which may come from a read error. This chain uses TRBV6-4 with TRBJ2-7; 8 positions match TRBD1. Germline V lookup: CDR1 MRHNA, CDR2 SNTAGT. This CDR3 comprises 13 residues. This chain's CDR3 is CANSRDRKHEQYF. CDR3 DNA sequence: TGTGCCAACAGTAGGGACAGGAAGCACGAGCAGTACTTC.

The rearrangement links TRBV30 to TRBJ2-5, with 11 bases aligning to TRBD2. The V segment lost 2 bases and the J segment 5 bases; nucleotides outside the gene matches: 7. This CDR3 comprises 15 residues. Germline CDR1 is GTSNPN and CDR2 is SVGIG (reference sequence). The DNA of the CDR3 is TGTGCCTGGAGTTTTAGCGGGAGGGCGGAGGAGACCCAGTACTTC. Residues: CAWSFSGRAEETQYF.

The V and J genes are TRBV9 and TRBJ1-1; D gene uncertain. V lost 3 bases to trimming and J lost 7 bases, with 10 bases between them. The germline gives CDR1 SGDLS, CDR2 YYNGEE. The CDR3 contains 12 residues. Here the CDR3 DNA reads TGTGCCAGCAGCGGCACAGACGGTGAAGCTTTCTTT. Translation: CASSGTDGEAFF.

This rearrangement joins TRBV30 to TRBJ2-7, with a tentative D call TRBD1 (6 bases). V was trimmed by 4 bases and J by 0 bases, leaving 13 bases between them. The CDR3 is 14 amino acids. Germline V gene sequence: CDR1 GTSNPN, CDR2 SVGIG (reference sequence). The CDR3 loop is CAWNTGQGSYEQYF. The CDR3, as DNA: TGTGCCTGGAATACAGGGCAGGGCTCCTACGAGCAGTACTTC. Using reference TRBV30 and TRBJ2-7 for the parts outside the CDR3, the full variable domain is SQTIHQWPATLVQPVGSPLSLECTVEGTSNPNLYWYRQAAGRGLQLLFYSVGIGQISSEVPQNLSASRPQDRQFILSSKKLLLSDSGFYLCAWNTGQGSYEQYFGPGTRLTVT.

The CDR3 protein is CASSLQGEVYGYTF. The CDR3, as DNA: TGTGCCAGCAGCCTACAGGGGGAGGTCTATGGCTACACCTTC. The gene calls are TRBV28 and TRBJ1-2, with 8 bases lining up with TRBD1. The CDR3 totals 14 residues. V was pared by 6 bases and J by 4 bases, with 7 bases of the junction left unmatched. Per the germline V gene, CDR1 is MDHEN and CDR2 is SYDVKM.

The chain carries TRBV14 and TRBJ1-2; 8 bases fit TRBD1. The CDR3 extends over 13 amino acids. Trimming cost V 3 bases and J 8 bases; bases outside gene matches: 5. Looked up from germline, CDR1 is SGHDN and CDR2 is FVKESK. Written as DNA, the CDR3 is TGTGCCAGCAGCCAGGACAGGGTGACCGGCTACACCTTC. Amino acid sequence: CASSQDRVTGYTF. Supplemented by reference TRBV14 and TRBJ1-2, the full variable domain reads EAGVTQFPSHSVIEKGQTVTLRCDPISGHDNLYWYRRVMGKEIKFLLHFVKESKQDESGMPNNRFLAERTGGTYSTLKVQPAELEDSGVYFCASSQDRVTGYTFGSGTRLTVV.

The chain uses TRBV5-5 and TRBJ1-1, with 7 bases identical to TRBD1. The CDR3 is made up of 16 amino acids. From germline, CDR1 is SGHKS and CDR2 YYEKEE (reference sequence). V lost 4 bases, J lost 3 bases, and 12 bases stayed unmatched. The CDR3 DNA follows: TGTGCCAGCAGCCCTCAAGGGGGCGTGTTGCACACTGAAGCTTTCTTT. It encodes CASSPQGGVLHTEAFF.

This chain links TRBV9 with TRBJ1-4, with a tentative D call TRBD1 (6 bases). Germline V gives CDR1 SGDLS, CDR2 YYNGEE. Trimming stripped 0 bases from V and 6 bases from J, with 15 bases between. The CDR3 consists of 16 residues. The CDR3 loop is CASSVGFAGGDEKLFF. CDR3 sequence (DNA): TGTGCCAGCAGCGTAGGGTTCGCGGGGGGCGATGAAAAACTGTTTTTT.

The chain carries TRBV6-5 and TRBJ1-2; D is undetermined. Between the trimmed V and J ends, which lost 0 bases and 8 bases, there was a span of 13 bases. Germline V gene sequence: CDR1 MNHEY, CDR2 SVGAGI. This CDR3 contains 14 residues. The CDR3 region is CASSYSPASRGYTF. DNA of the CDR3: TGTGCCAGCAGTTACTCGCCGGCCTCGCGGGGCTACACCTTC.

The chain links TRBV4-3 to TRBJ1-1; weak D call: TRBD1 (6 bases). The CDR3 consists of 16 residues. From germline, CDR1 is LGHNA and CDR2 YSLEER. The V and J ends lost 4 bases and 0 bases respectively, with 15 bases between them. The CDR3 DNA reads TGCGCCAGCAGCCCTTCCCCAGGGGTAGTGAACACTGAAGCTTTCTTT. Amino acid sequence: CASSPSPGVVNTEAFF.

The rearrangement links TRBV28 to TRBJ1-5, with D possibly being TRBD1 (6 bases). This CDR3 comprises 16 residues. V was cut by 3 bases and J by 1 base, with 13 bases left in between. The germline V gene has CDR1 MDHEN and CDR2 SYDVKM. In DNA form, the CDR3 reads TGTGCCAGCAGTTTGTTAGGAACAGGGAGCAATCAGCCCCAGCATTTT. Encoded protein: CASSLLGTGSNQPQHF.

This chain connects TRBV12-1 to TRBJ1-5; TRBD1 is the table's D call and was not checked against the DNA. TRBV12-1 is shown as a pseudogene. This CDR3 has 16 residues. CDR3 region: CASSRVDRESRQPQHF. The CDR3 coding sequence is TGTGCCAGCAGCCGAGTCGACAGGGAGTCGCGTCAGCCCCAGCATTTT.

This clone was detected only a few times. V is TRBV6-6 and J is TRBJ1-1; D might be TRBD1 (6 bases). Looked up from germline, CDR1 is MNHNY and CDR2 is SVGAGI (reference sequence). With 0 bases removed from V and 7 bases from J, the gap between germline ends came to 12 bases. The CDR3 extends over 14 amino acids. CDR3 coding DNA: TGTGCCAGCAGTTACTCGGCGCCAGGGGTTGAAGCTTTCTTT. It translates to CASSYSAPGVEAFF.

This clone has more than one count but fewer than ten. The chain employs TRBV5-4 and TRBJ1-1, with D maybe TRBD1 (5 bases). The CDR3 length is 17 residues. The germline V and J ends were trimmed by 0 bases and 0 bases, with 15 bases remaining between them. CDR1 SGHNT and CDR2 YYREEE come from the germline V gene (reference sequence). CDR3 DNA sequence: TGTGCCAGCAGCTTGGGGTCAGCTGGGGGGGTGAACACTGAAGCTTTCTTT. Translation gives CASSLGSAGGVNTEAFF.

The V call is TRBV5-6, the J call TRBJ1-3; D unresolved. The V and J ends lost 5 bases and 8 bases respectively, with 8 bases between them. The CDR3 runs to 11 residues. Germline V gene sequence: CDR1 SGHDT, CDR2 YYEEEE. As DNA, the CDR3 is TGTGCCAGCAGTTCTGACTACACCATATATTTT. Translated: CASSSDYTIYF.

The J gene is TRBJ1-6, the V gene TRBV5-4; D remains ambiguous. The CDR3 loop spans 11 amino acids. The ends were cut back, 0 bases at V and 12 bases at J, with 4 bases in the middle. From germline, CDR1 is SGHNT and CDR2 YYREEE (reference sequence). CDR3 amino acids: CASSLDGPLHF. For the CDR3, the DNA is TGTGCCAGCAGCTTGGACGGACCCCTCCACTTT.

The chain recombines TRBV18 with TRBJ1-1; D is unclear. Trimming took off 2 bases at V and 0 bases at J, with 16 bases between the two ends. Germline V CDR1 and CDR2: KGHSH, LQKENI. CDR3 size: 17 residues. The CDR3 is CASSPLGEGFMNTEAFF. The CDR3 coding sequence is TGTGCCAGCTCACCATTAGGTGAGGGATTCATGAACACTGAAGCTTTCTTT.

This clone was counted a single time. The chain uses TRBV4-3 and TRBJ2-7, with 7 bases that match TRBD1. This CDR3 is built from 14 residues. The V gene end was trimmed by 4 bases and the J gene end by 3 bases; junction bases not matched to a gene: 6. The germline V gene has CDR1 LGHNA and CDR2 YSLEER. The CDR3 bases are TGCGCCAGCAGCCCAGACAGGGCTGTCTACGAGCAGTACTTC. Its translation is CASSPDRAVYEQYF.

The CDR3 region is CASSMRTMTAEAFF. CDR3 nucleotides: TGCGCCAGCAGCATGCGGACTATGACAGCTGAAGCTTTCTTT. V and J are TRBV5-1 and TRBJ1-1, with D possibly TRBD1 on 5 matching bases. This CDR3 is built from 14 residues. CDR1 is SGHRS and CDR2 is YFSETQ in the germline V gene. V lost 4 bases to trimming and J lost 6 bases, with 16 bases between them.

This rearrangement joins TRBV4-2 to TRBJ2-3; maybe TRBD2 (8 bases). This CDR3 is 19 amino acids long. V was pared by 5 bases and J by 4 bases, with 28 bases between. Germline V gene lookup returns CDR1 LGHNA and CDR2 YNFKEQ. The CDR3 DNA reads TGTGCCAGCAGCTCCCGGAGGACTAGCAATAGGGGGCCCGCAGATACGCAGTATTTT. Its translation: CASSSRRTSNRGPADTQYF.

The chain carries TRBV14 and TRBJ1-5; D may be TRBD1 (6 bases). This CDR3 is 18 amino acids long. The V gene's germline CDR1 is SGHDN and CDR2 FVKESK. V lost 0 bases and J lost 1, with 16 bases in between. The CDR3 nucleotides are TGTGCCAGCAGCCAAGATCTACTCGGGACAACAAGCAATCAGCCCCAGCATTTT. Protein product: CASSQDLLGTTSNQPQHF.